The present T cell receptor (beta chain) was sequenced within a study of blood T cell repertoires in COVID-19 (dated by TCRdb to the early 2020s). About the full investigation: Collaborator samples came from the United States, Italy and Spain and covered acute and convalescent phases of COVID-19. The material from the prospective study consisted of cDNA or gDNA derived from T cells, B-cell-depleted T cells, or PBMCs. Subjects who had been exposed to COVID-19, were actively infected with it, or had recovered from it provided the deeply sampled blood TCRbeta repertoires that made up the dataset. A freely available public database, intended as a resource for researchers studying the immune response to SARS-CoV-2, is where the repertoires were released. The samples were drawn from two sources: the first 160 participants of the ongoing ImmuneRACE study, and some 1,300 subjects contributed by 6 global collaborators. Sample metadata almost always included a de-identified subject ID, COVID-19 status, age in years and sex. HLA class I and class II types, where available, came from metadata supplied by the sample provider rather than from assay-based typing. What the authors observed across the whole study: The amount of clinical and demographic metadata varied by source and participant and was provided uncurated.

On this clone itself: This receptor's antigen is unknown. Qualities for individual bases were not recorded, and no much larger clone is one base off.

Counted from cysteine to phenylalanine, this CDR3 has 16 amino acids. CDR3 DNA only is kept here, 48 bases in frame from base 1. V drops 6 bases and J drops 10 bases, leaving 22 bases in between. CDR1 and CDR2 are read off the germline V gene as MDHEN and SYDVKM. In Seattle, one collaborating source enrolled patients while the infection was active and tracked those patients longitudinally over the course of disease. Whole blood was collected in K2EDTA tubes by collaborating institutions according to the institutions' own protocols. Collaborator samples were shipped for TCRbeta analysis as frozen whole blood, isolated PBMCs, or DNA extracted from either sample type. TCRbeta CDR3 regions were amplified from genomic DNA by means of the immunoSEQ Assay, a bias-controlled multiplex PCR. The paper's data handling went like this. The number of nucleated cells in each sample was estimated by amplification of reference gene primers within the assay. To quantify the absolute abundance of each unique TCRbeta CDR3 rearrangement, sequence reads were collapsed and filtered. For each sample, productive Simpson clonality was calculated by taking the square root of Simpson's diversity index across productive rearrangements. The clones in this table, taken by TCRdb from immuneACCESS, are in-frame only. Not every clone is retained; where verified, under half of the shortfall comes from an unresolved V gene, and the cause of the rest is unknown. From that table come the V and J calls and clone size; the DNA was used to work out D and trimming. The sample contains roughly 100,000 clones, 60% to 85% of them found a single time. The top ten clonotypes cover roughly 6% of the sample.

The sequence was collected from a man of 80 years or more with COVID-19, enrolled during active disease. This chain joins TRBV28 to TRBJ1-6; perhaps TRBD1 is the D gene, with 6 bases matching. The sample consisted of peripheral blood. The CDR3 protein is CASSFSPYDRRSPLHF. At the DNA level, the sequence is TGTGCCAGCAGCTTTTCCCCATACGACAGGAGGTCACCCCTCCACTTT.